This T cell receptor beta chain was identified in a study of identifying expanded T cells in peripheral blood. A word on this clone: Its target is not known.

Sequenced by immunoSEQ multiplex PCR; TCRdb stores in-frame clones only, minus some. This table has about 89,000 clones, about 91% appearing once. Overall study findings and caveats: Differentially abundant clones: roughly 1.2 between replicates, around 17 at roughly 2 weeks, 18 to 20 at four. Clone count variance between roughly 2-week samples rose with total template count.

No infections or other immune events were documented during collection. Germline-derived CDR1 and CDR2 are LGHNA and YNFKEQ. This CDR3 is built from 17 residues. V shed 0 bases and J 4 bases; nucleotides not matched to a gene: 8. The sequenced sample was blood. This rearrangement joins TRBV4-2 to TRBJ2-5, with 10 positions matching TRBD1. The TCR sequence derives from a person between 18 and 70 years old in good health. The CDR3: CASSQEGSGQGRETQYF. The CDR3, as DNA: TGTGCCAGCAGCCAAGAAGGTTCGGGACAGGGGAGAGAGACCCAGTACTTC.